Listed here is a single T cell receptor beta chain. Its antigen is unknown. Per-nucleotide qualities are absent, and no much larger clonotype sits a single base away. These data belong to a study of cytomegalovirus exposure and HLA in healthy donors (dated by TCRdb to the late 2010s). Notes on the research overall: According to an earlier analysis of 587 of the donors, about 170 million T cells yielded 117 million unique TCR beta sequences and 250 to 350 Gb of sequence data. An early release covering approximately 600 HLA-typed donors comprised around 300 gigabases of sequencing data and around 80 million unique TCR sequences. Of the 300 to 400 genotyped donors, about 80% fell in the genetic ancestry cluster associated with self-reported Caucasian donors. The study aimed to test whether signatures of past pathogen exposure could be identified by cataloging public T cell receptors. Using immunosequencing, the study profiled T cell repertoires from about 650 subjects and related those repertoires to cytomegalovirus serostatus. Besides the first cohort of roughly 640 subjects, a separate validation cohort made up of about 120 different subjects was used. The study combined high-throughput TCR immunosequencing, statistical association of individual TCRs with disease status, and machine learning to predict cytomegalovirus infection status. A later analysis re-examined previously published TCR beta repertoires from about 670 donors and added high-resolution HLA genotyping to investigate patterns of TCR occurrence. In the later analysis, no new phenotypic data were used to find candidate immune exposures; instead, reliance was placed on TCR beta sequences and their occurrence across donors. In an earlier analysis of around 540 of the donors, high-throughput TCR beta sequencing was used to judge whether each TCR beta V gene segment behaved as functional or pseudogenic. Donor age, sex, ethnicity and CMV serostatus were collected together with the repertoire data. A later genetic analysis used genome-wide SNP genotypes for about 65% of the 666 donors, treating that subset as a discovery cohort. Every discovery cohort repertoire had been produced on one sequencing platform. Class I and class II HLA loci were covered by the typing at four-digit resolution. The number of donors typed differed by locus, with about 629-640 for A, B, C, DRB1 and DQB1, 522 for DQA1, 600 to 610 for DPA1, and 472 for DPB1. A few DR-DQ haplotypes were handled as single units for association and clustering because linkage in the cohort was strong. On average, approximately 250,000 unique TCR beta nucleotide sequences were sequenced per donor among 398 genotyped donors of the cohort, with around 19% of those sequences being non-productive. What the study reported, not specific to this receptor: A further reported finding was that TCR beta sequences accurately predicted the HLA-A and HLA-B alleles for most subjects in the first cohort. The cohort was sequenced for TCR beta chains only, and without alpha or paired-chain data the features that could be detected were limited. In a later analysis, most CMV-associated TCR beta chains were found to appear HLA-restricted, with HLA associations seemingly driven largely by CMV exposure. For the cohort, immune exposure information was limited to CMV serostatus. Because HLA typing was unavailable for some donors at each locus, only the typed subset was used in association tests. A later genetic analysis associated a missense DCLRE1C variant with V-gene and J-gene trimming of TCR beta chains, and an independent cohort replicated the association. Some IMGT-functional V segments, including TRBV6-2 and TRBV6-3, could not be told apart with the 87-base-pair reads, so those segments were excluded. A group of highly shared sequence variants was considered likely to be a technical artifact of the sequencing pipeline. Sequencing depth was assumed to be roughly uniform across donors in the presence/absence analyses, though that assumption may not hold. In an earlier analysis of a few hundred of the donors, most TCR beta V segments were observed in productive rearrangements about 87% or about 30% of the time, broadly matching IMGT annotations. According to a later analysis, parvovirus B19, influenza, CMV and Epstein-Barr virus appeared linked to several top co-occurrence clusters. The earlier analysis of nearly 600 of the donors excluded over 15 rarely observed V segments, including chromosome 9 orphons, because counts were too low. At a false discovery rate of 0.05, a later analysis linked around 17,000 TCR beta sequences to specific HLA alleles. The authors suggested that the approach could potentially be generalized to other disease states and immunological phenotypes. Linkage disequilibrium might explain the correlated functional status among segregating V segments, but an unknown experimental factor could not be ruled out. In a later analysis, the rate of TCR association differed among HLA loci, with DRB1 alleles having the most associated TCRs and HLA-C alleles having the fewest. In vitro tests confirmed that a few of the cytomegalovirus-associated TCR beta chains recognize cytomegalovirus antigens. When HLA alleles, especially DR and DQ, strongly co-occurred, TCR associations were difficult to assign to individual alleles. Across donors, most TCR sequences were observed very rarely, whereas some public TCRs were present in many individuals. In a later analysis, HLA-associated TCR beta chains showed more clonal expansion and lower generation probabilities than non-associated chains that were equally common. In both the original and validation cohorts, the classifier was reported to diagnose cytomegalovirus status with high specificity and sensitivity. The study listed approximately 160 TCR beta chains as associated with cytomegalovirus. A later genetic analysis reported fewer N-insertions in productive TCRs among donors in an Asian-associated ancestry cluster than the approximately 670-donor mean.

Libraries were constructed by the immunoSEQ multiplex PCR assay. The multiplex PCR relied on a mix of 60 forward primers for TCR Vbeta segments and 13 reverse primers for TCR Jbeta segments. Amplification of the CDR3 region of rearranged TCR beta genes was performed with a multiplex PCR assay on genomic DNA. On the Illumina HiSeq System, the amplified TCR beta libraries were sequenced as 87-base-pair reads. For the original study's pipeline: A later analysis tallied 70 million to 100 million unique TCR beta chains across the 666 repertoires, and around 12 million of those chains were shared by two or more donors. Raw reads were error-corrected and collapsed into unique sequences by a nearest-neighbor algorithm in which closely related sequences were merged to remove PCR and sequencing errors. CDR3 sequences were aligned to IMGT reference sequences to assign V, D and J gene segments. Each retained sequence needed at least a six-nucleotide match to both a V gene segment and a J gene segment. Rearrangements were called productive when the CDR3 lacked stop codons and stayed in frame with V and J; all others were non-productive. CDR3 was defined according to IMGT convention as the region running from the second conserved V-encoded cysteine to the conserved J-encoded phenylalanine. Sequences without an unambiguous match to a single V gene segment were excluded from the earlier analysis of 500 to 700 of the donors. An earlier analysis of 500 to 600 of the donors classified V segments as functional when productive rearrangements were above 56.7% and as segregating when the standard deviation between donors was above 5%. A statistical classification framework was built to diagnose cytomegalovirus status from the catalog of TCR beta chain sequences. A later analysis assigned V and J genes by comparing TCR nucleotide sequences with IMGT/GENE-DB human TR gene sequences. The TCRdist pipeline was used in a later analysis to assign CDR3 sequences and most-parsimonious VDJ recombination scenarios. In a later analysis, each TCR beta chain was defined by its CDR3 amino acid sequence together with its V-gene family, and reads lacking a unique V-gene family were excluded. As a way to deal with suspected cross-contamination and a sequencing artifact, a later analysis dropped more than 500 nucleotide sequences that were highly shared and had low generation probability. In a later analysis, a clonal expansion index for each public chain was calculated from normalized within-repertoire ranks of inferred template counts. In a later analysis, generation probabilities were computed using a VDJ recombination model fitted to out-of-frame rearrangements, and the results were checked against IGoR. In a later analysis, TCR-TCR, TCR-HLA and TCR-CMV co-occurrence was scored with hypergeometric tests, and a repertoire-size bias correction was applied to TCR pairs. To estimate false discovery rates, a later analysis permuted the HLA or CMV assignments 20 times. In a later analysis, co-occurring TCRs were grouped using DBSCAN, and TCRdist sequence similarity was added for clustering within HLA-allele-positive subsets. Co-occurrence clustering excluded repertoires with fewer than 30,000 or more than 120,000 public chains, plus five with anomalous nucleotide sharing. In TCRdb, the immuneACCESS table is reduced to in-frame sequences with V and J assigned. These tables do not hold every clone; where another copy was compared, an unresolved V gene accounts for under half, and the others remain unexplained. That table furnishes V, J and clone size, whereas the DNA furnished D and trimming. The sample has around 280,000 clones on record, 70% to 90% of them singletons. The ten most abundant clones make up less than 2.5% of the sample.

The cohort comprised hundreds of healthy bone marrow donors. Cohort members were all nominally healthy when sampled, although unrecorded immune exposures were likely present. The donor tested CMV seronegative, placing the donor among the 350 to 400 seronegative members of the cohort. Every donor gave a peripheral blood sample, and the peripheral blood mononuclear cells from that sample were used for TCR beta sequencing. The Qiagen DNeasy Blood Extraction Kit was used to extract genomic DNA from the blood cell samples. Looking up the germline V gene yields CDR1 KGHSH and CDR2 LQKENI. The germline ends are 15 bases apart after V is trimmed by 6 bases and J by 7 bases. The CDR3 numbers 13 residues from cysteine through phenylalanine. Of all the DNA, just the CDR3 is kept, 39 bases in frame from base 1.

The chain joins TRBV18 to TRBJ1-2, with the D gene not clear enough to name. The sample consisted of PBMCs. The receptor comes from a woman under 30 in good health and CMV-seronegative. CDR3 protein: CASSPQLAGGYTF. DNA sequence: TGTGCCAGCTCTCCTCAGTTGGCTGGTGGCTACACCTTC.